This entry lists 7 T cell receptor beta chains sequenced from one sample in a study of T cell clonality in common variable immunodeficiency. Study-wide points: Reportedly, TCR beta sequences from common variable immunodeficiency showed fewer deletions and N-nucleotide insertions.

Antigen specificity for these receptors is unknown. Produced via immunoSEQ multiplex PCR; TCRdb's table is partial and in-frame only. Listed are about 15,000 clones; roughly 4.9% falls within the top ten. Sequencing was done on a sample of peripheral blood mononuclear cells. Every receptor here comes from a human donor with common variable immunodeficiency.

To note about this clone: Read sequence stops 3 residues before the CDR3 end, and the germline J gene provides the missing end. The J gene is TRBJ2-1, the V gene TRBV11-1; TRBD2 matches at 11 bases. Germline V gene lookup returns CDR1 SGHAT and CDR2 FQDESV (reference sequence). The CDR3 consists of 15 residues. Trimming at V came to 5 bases and at J to 5 bases, leaving 5 bases not matched to a gene. The chain's CDR3 is CASSPMGLADNEQFF. Incomplete CDR3 DNA: TGTGCCAGCAGCCCCATGGGACTAGCGGACAATGAG. The entire variable domain, with the rest obtained from reference TRBV11-1 and TRBJ2-1, is as follows: EAEVAQSPRYKITEKSQAVAFWCDPISGHATLYWYRQILGQGPELLVQFQDESVVDDSQLPKDRFSAERLKGVDSTLKIQPAELGDSAMYLCASSPMGLADNEQFFGPGTRLTVL.

With respect to this clone: Read coverage stops 3 residues before the CDR3 terminus; the germline J gene supplies the remainder. The rearrangement links TRBV7-6 to TRBJ1-5; weak D call: TRBD1 (5 bases). The germline V gene has CDR1 SGHVS and CDR2 FNYEAQ. V was pared by 0 bases and J by 6 bases, with 9 bases between. The CDR3 is 14 residues long. CDR3 DNA, as far as it was read: TGTGCCAGCAGCTTAGCGTGGGGGGGTCAGCCC. It encodes CASSLAWGGQP. The complete CDR3 sequence is CASSLAWGGQPQHF. The full variable domain, rest sourced from reference TRBV7-6 and TRBJ1-5, is GAGVSQSPRYKVTKRGQDVALRCDPISGHVSLYWYRQALGQGPEFLTYFNYEAQQDKSGLPNDRFSAERPEGSISTLTIQRTEQRDSAMYRCASSLAWGGQPQHFGDGTRLSIL.

Comments on this clone: The read ends 3 residues shy of where the CDR3 ends; the end is completed using the germline J gene. J is TRBJ1-5 and V is TRBV19, with TRBD1 as a possible D gene (6 bases). Per germline, CDR1 LNHDA and CDR2 SQIVND (reference sequence). The CDR3 runs to 15 residues. Deletions cut 2 bases from V and 6 bases from J, with 14 bases between. CDR3: CASSILAGDSQPQHF. The sequenced CDR3 bases are TGTGCCAGTAGTATACTGGCAGGGGATAGTCAGCCC.

Regarding this clone: With the read ending 3 residues before the CDR3 end, the germline J gene is used to fill in that end. J is TRBJ1-1 and V is TRBV6-2 or TRBV6-3; D is undetermined. CDR1 is MNHEY, CDR2 SVGEGT, per germline. This CDR3 contains 11 residues. Trimming pared 7 bases from V and 0 bases from J, leaving 3 bases between. Incomplete CDR3 DNA: TGTGCCAGCACTTTGAACACTGAA. Amino acid sequence: CASTLNTE. The CDR3 as a whole reads CASTLNTEAFF.

Remarks on this clone: The sequence runs out 3 residues before the end of the CDR3; the remainder is reconstructed from the germline J gene. The chain is built from TRBV11-1 and TRBJ2-7; no clear D. The CDR3 consists of 13 residues. Germline loops: CDR1 SGHAT, CDR2 FQDESV (reference sequence). Trimming pared 5 bases from V and 5 bases from J, leaving 13 bases between. The sequenced part of the CDR3 DNA is TGTGCCAGCAGCCGTATGCTAAGTGACGAG. Translating gives CASSRMLSDE. The whole CDR3 sequence is CASSRMLSDEQYF.

This clone ranks as medium-sized in terms of frequency. The observed sequence ends 3 residues before the CDR3 terminus, with the missing tail filled in from the germline J gene. V is TRBV2 and J is TRBJ1-1; D is unclear. From germline, CDR1 is SNHLY and CDR2 FYNNEI. Trimming removed 3 bases at V and 0 bases at J, with 5 bases between. This CDR3 has 13 residues. The CDR3 sequence is CASSERLNTEAFF. The covered CDR3 bases are TGTGCCAGCAGTGAGCGATTGAACACTGAA. Drawing the rest from reference TRBV2 and TRBJ1-1, the complete variable domain is EPEVTQTPSHQVTQMGQEVILRCVPISNHLYFYWYRQILGQKVEFLVSFYNNEISEKSEIFDDQFSVERPDGSNFTLKIRSTKLEDSAMYFCASSERLNTEAFFGQGTRLTVV.

Comments on this clone: The CDR3 goes on 3 residues after the read ends, and that part is filled in from the germline J gene. V usage is TRBV11-2 and J usage is TRBJ1-2; maybe TRBD1 (6 bases). This CDR3 is built from 15 residues. In germline, CDR1 is SGHAT, CDR2 FQNNGV. Here the CDR3 reads CASSLVGGPFLDYTF. CDR3 DNA (partial): TGTGCCAGCAGCTTAGTGGGGGGGCCATTTCTTGAC. The full variable domain, with the rest looked up from reference TRBV11-2 and TRBJ1-2, is EAGVAQSPRYKIIEKRQSVAFWCNPISGHATLYWYQQILGQGPKLLIQFQNNGVVDDSQLPKDRFSAERLKGVDSTLKIQPAKLEDSAVYLCASSLVGGPFLDYTFGSGTRLTVV.